This is a list of T cell receptor beta chains from one sample in a study of metastatic and nonmetastatic thyroid tumors. TCRdb re-called clones from the PCR reads using MiXCR. The sample has approximately 25,000 clones, around 26% seen once. Sequenced material: blood. All receptors derive from a male donor with papillary thyroid cancer or a benign thyroid nodule (not recorded which). Some clones in this sample may be carry-over from other donors' samples. The CDR3 runs from the conserved cysteine through the conserved F or W. A D gene is named only where the DNA matches it firmly. Only part of the rows carry a size: once, few, many, or a class if the clone is expanded.

v_call,clone_size,d_call,j_call,cdr3_nt,cdr3_aa
TRBV6-9,NA,NA,TRBJ2-3,TGTGCCACATTTTTCGGAGGGCCCACAGATTCGCAGTATTTT,CATFFGGPTDSQYF
TRBV6-2/TRBV6-3,NA,TRBD1,TRBJ2-1,TGTGCCAGTTCCCCCCGGACAGGGTATGAGGTCCTAATAAGGGAGCAGTTCTTC,CASSPRTGYEVLIREQFF
TRBV7-9,many,TRBD1,TRBJ2-7,TGTGCCAGCAGCCTTCAGGGGGCGGGAAGGGACGAGCAGTACTTC,CASSLQGAGRDEQYF
TRBV5-1,medium-sized,NA,TRBJ1-1,TGCGCCAGCAGCAAAACCACAGGGAGCACTGAAGCTTTCTTT,CASSKTTGSTEAFF
TRBV28,many,TRBD1,TRBJ2-4,TGTGCCAGCAGCAGGGGGCCCAAAAACATTCAGTACTTC,CASSRGPKNIQYF
TRBV6-4,NA,NA,TRBJ1-4,TGTGCCAGCAGTGACTCAAAGGGGGGAAGGGTTGAAAAACTGTTTTTT,CASSDSKGGRVEKLFF
TRBV20-1,NA,NA,TRBJ1-4,TGCAGTGCTAGAGGAGGGGGGGAGAACGAAAAACTGTTTTTT,CSARGGGENEKLFF
TRBV6-2/TRBV6-3,few,TRBD1,TRBJ2-1,TGTGCCAGCAGTTACCGGGAACAGGGGGCGGAGCTAGATGAGCAGTTCTTC,CASSYREQGAELDEQFF
TRBV28,NA,NA,TRBJ1-1,TGTGCCAGCAACCCGGACCCCCGCCCCGGGAACACTGAAGCTTTCTTT,CASNPDPRPGNTEAFF
TRBV20-1,many,TRBD2,TRBJ2-3,TGCAGTGCTAGGCCCTCCGGGGGGGCAGATACGCAGTATTTT,CSARPSGGADTQYF
TRBV6-1,few,NA,TRBJ1-2,TGTGCCAGCAGTGAAGCGTCAGGGGCAGCTAACTATGGCTACACCTTC,CASSEASGAANYGYTF
TRBV7-6,many,TRBD1,TRBJ1-4,TGTGCCAGCAGTATAAACAGGGGGCAGAATGAAAAACTGTTTTTT,CASSINRGQNEKLFF
TRBV12-3/TRBV12-4,NA,TRBD2,TRBJ2-1,TGTGCCAGCAGCATTCGTAGAGCGGGAGTCGCCAATGAGCAGTTCTTC,CASSIRRAGVANEQFF
TRBV2,NA,TRBD1,TRBJ2-7,TGTGCCAGCAGTGGGCCTGGGTGGACAGGGGCCCACGAGCAGTACTTC,CASSGPGWTGAHEQYF
TRBV11-3,many,NA,TRBJ1-6,TGTGCCAGCAGCTTATCCAGGGGAAATTCACCCCTCCACTTT,CASSLSRGNSPLHF
TRBV20-1,NA,NA,TRBJ1-1,TGCAGCCAGATAGCCCAGGGATATTTAGCTTTCTTT,CSQIAQGYLAFF
TRBV11-2,once,NA,TRBJ2-1,TGTGCCAGCAGCTTAGTGGTAGGTGGTCATCAGTTCTTC,CASSLVVGGHQFF
TRBV10-2,many,NA,TRBJ1-5,TGCGCCAGCAGTCCTGCCCAGGGGAATCAGCCCCAGCATTTT,CASSPAQGNQPQHF
TRBV7-3,NA,NA,TRBJ2-6,TGTGCCAGCAGCCCATTCTCTGGGGCCAACGTCCTGACTTTC,CASSPFSGANVLTF
TRBV10-1,NA,NA,TRBJ1-3,TGCGCCAGCAGACCTGTGGAGGTGGCTAACTCTGGAAACACCATATATTTT,CASRPVEVANSGNTIYF
TRBV10-3,few,NA,TRBJ2-5,TGTGCCATCAGTGAAAACTCGCCCCAAGAGACCCAGTACTTC,CAISENSPQETQYF
TRBV4-3,NA,NA,TRBJ2-2,TGCGCCAGCAGCCAAGAACCGGGGGCGTGGACCGGGGAGCTGTTTTTT,CASSQEPGAWTGELFF
TRBV27,medium-sized,TRBD2,TRBJ2-7,TGTGCCACCACCGGGACTAGCGGGAGAGGGTACTACGAGCAGTACTTC,CATTGTSGRGYYEQYF
TRBV19,many,NA,TRBJ2-3,TGTGCCAGTAGTATCGGGGCAGGCATTAGCACAGATACGCAGTATTTT,CASSIGAGISTDTQYF
TRBV7-8,medium-sized,NA,TRBJ2-7,TGTGCCAGCAGCCCAGGACGACTCCGAGGCGTCGACGAGCAGTACTTC,CASSPGRLRGVDEQYF
TRBV2,few,NA,TRBJ1-1,TGTGCCAGCAGTGTGGGGGTCTTGACTGAAGCTTTCTTT,CASSVGVLTEAFF
TRBV19,medium-sized,NA,TRBJ1-3,TGTGCCAGTAGTCAGGGGCTCTCTGGAAACACCATATATTTT,CASSQGLSGNTIYF
TRBV18,medium-sized,NA,TRBJ1-2,TGTGCCAGCTCACCAGTTTCAGAGGGTGGCTACACCTTC,CASSPVSEGGYTF
TRBV6-2/TRBV6-3,NA,NA,TRBJ1-2,TGTGCCAGCACCTCGGACTGTCAGCCGAACTCTGGCTACACCTTC,CASTSDCQPNSGYTF
TRBV6-5,medium-sized,NA,TRBJ1-1,TGTGCCAGCAGTTACTTGGTTGGCGGAATCAACACTGAAGCTTTCTTT,CASSYLVGGINTEAFF
TRBV12-5,NA,NA,TRBJ1-2,TGTGCTAGTGGTTTGGTAGGCATACGGGGGGCCGGCTATGGCTACACCTTC,CASGLVGIRGAGYGYTF
TRBV19,few,TRBD2,TRBJ2-7,TGTGCCAGTACCCCAATAGCGGGCACCTACGAGCAGTACTTC,CASTPIAGTYEQYF
TRBV20-1,many,TRBD2,TRBJ2-7,TGCAGTGCTAGTGGGGGGGGGTCCTACGAGCAGTACTTC,CSASGGGSYEQYF
TRBV5-4,many,TRBD1,TRBJ2-7,TGTGCCAGCAGCTTGGCCTTCGGGACAGGGAGATCCGAGCAGTACTTC,CASSLAFGTGRSEQYF
TRBV5-1,NA,NA,TRBJ2-5,TGCGCCAGCAGCTTGGACGCAGAAGAGACCCAGTACTTT,CASSLDAEETQYF
TRBV24-1,many,NA,TRBJ1-5,TGTGCCACCAGTGAAATGGGCTCGGCCCAGCATTTT,CATSEMGSAQHF
TRBV6-6,many,NA,TRBJ2-4,TGTGCCAGCAGTTACACTGGGGGAGCCAAAAACATTCAGTACTTC,CASSYTGGAKNIQYF
TRBV9,NA,NA,TRBJ2-2,TGTGCCAGCAGCGTATCGGCTAGCCCGAACACCGGGGAGCTGTTTTTT,CASSVSASPNTGELFF
TRBV6-2/TRBV6-3,NA,NA,TRBJ2-6,TGTGCCAGCCGATGTACAGGCAAAGCCTCTGGGGCCAACGTCCTGATTTTC,CASRCTGKASGANVLIF
TRBV7-3,many,TRBD1,TRBJ2-1,TGTGCCAGCAGCTTATCCGGACAGGGACACGATGAGCAGTTCTTC,CASSLSGQGHDEQFF
TRBV6-5,many,NA,TRBJ1-5,TGTGCCAGCAGTTATGGGGCAAATCAGCCCCAGCATTTT,CASSYGANQPQHF
TRBV5-1,NA,NA,TRBJ1-2,TGCGCCAGCAGCTTAGGGACACCAGCTAACTATTGCTACACCTTC,CASSLGTPANYCYTF
TRBV29-1,many,NA,TRBJ1-4,TGCAGCGCCCGGGCGGGCACTAATGAAAAACTGTTTTTT,CSARAGTNEKLFF